This is a list of T cell receptor beta chains from one sample in a study of blood T cells in healthy people across ages. TCRdb processed the 5' RACE reads anew with MiXCR; each CDR3 protein has one entry. The table has over a million distinct CDR3 sequences, roughly 59% seen once. The specimen was blood. The receptors originated from a man aged 18 to 29 in good health. Each CDR3 is given with its conserved first and last residue. The order of the fields is J gene, D gene, clone size, V gene, CDR3 DNA, CDR3 protein. D genes are given only for firm matches. Some rows mark clone size as missing; the rest say once, few, many or name a class of expanded clone.

>TRBJ1-5|NA|NA|TRBV28
TGTGCCGGCAGTTTAATAGGGCCCCCAGGAAGCAATCAGCCCCAGCATTTT
CAGSLIGPPGSNQPQHF
>TRBJ2-1|TRBD2|NA|TRBV12-5
TGTGCTAGTGGCCGGGGAGGGGTGGCCGAGCAGTTCTTC
CASGRGGVAEQFF
>TRBJ2-5|NA|NA|TRBV10-1
TGCGCCAGCAGTGAGAACACGTACAATGAGCAGTACTTC
CASSENTYNEQYF
>TRBJ2-3|NA|NA|TRBV4-2
TGTGCCAGCAGCCAAGAAGTTCAGGCTAGAGTGGCAGATACGCAGTATTTT
CASSQEVQARVADTQYF
>TRBJ2-4|TRBD2|NA|TRBV6-2/TRBV6-3
TGTGCCAGCAGTCTGTTCAGGGAGGGAAACATTCAGTACTTC
CASSLFREGNIQYF
>TRBJ2-7|TRBD1|NA|TRBV4-1
TGCGCCAGCAGCCAAGACACGACAGGGGGCTTCTACGAGCAGTACTTC
CASSQDTTGGFYEQYF
>TRBJ2-1|NA|many|TRBV27
TGTGCCAGCAGTTTAGTATCCTACAATGAGCAGTTCTTC
CASSLVSYNEQFF
>TRBJ2-1|TRBD2|NA|TRBV20-1
TGCAGTGCCCCGCCGGGGGGGAATGAGCAGTTCTTC
CSAPPGGNEQFF
>TRBJ2-7|NA|NA|TRBV7-4
TGTGCCAGCAGCGTTGTGGAGGACTACGAGCAGTACTTC
CASSVVEDYEQYF
>TRBJ2-6|NA|NA|TRBV15
TGTGCCACCCGTACTTACTCTGGGGCCAACGTCCTGACTTTC
CATRTYSGANVLTF
>TRBJ2-5|NA|NA|TRBV27
TGTGCCAGCAGTTTTCGGGGGGCGCTTGGGACCCAGTACTTC
CASSFRGALGTQYF
>TRBJ2-7|TRBD2|NA|TRBV5-4
TGTGCCAGCATTCCTGGACTAGCGGGAGGCGAGCAGTACTTC
CASIPGLAGGEQYF
>TRBJ2-7|TRBD1|NA|TRBV6-5
TGTGCCAGCAGTTACTTCTTAGTAGGGGGCAAAAACACCTACGAGCAGTACTTC
CASSYFLVGGKNTYEQYF
>TRBJ2-3|NA|NA|TRBV4-2
TGTGCCAGCAGCCATTTCCACTTTTCCTTCACAGATACGCAGTATTTT
CASSHFHFSFTDTQYF
>TRBJ1-2|NA|NA|TRBV3-1
TGTGCCAGCAGCCCTACTGACAGGTCTACCTATGGCTACACCTTC
CASSPTDRSTYGYTF
>TRBJ2-5|NA|NA|TRBV15
TGTGCCACCAGCAAAGAGACGCACGTAGAGGAGACCCAGTACTTC
CATSKETHVEETQYF
>TRBJ2-1|NA|once|TRBV14
TGTGCCAGCGGGGCGGCGCTCAGGGATGAGCAGTTCTTC
CASGAALRDEQFF
>TRBJ1-6|NA|few|TRBV4-3
TGCGCCAGCAGCCAAATCAGGGGAGGAGGGCTTTATAATTCACCCCTCCACTTT
CASSQIRGGGLYNSPLHF
>TRBJ2-3|TRBD1|NA|TRBV7-2
TGTGCCAGCGCAGGGGGACACACAGATACGCAGTATTTT
CASAGGHTDTQYF
>TRBJ1-1|NA|NA|TRBV29-1
TGCAGCGCCCTGAGGAACACTGAAGCTTTCTTT
CSALRNTEAFF
>TRBJ1-2|TRBD1|NA|TRBV27
TGTGCCAGCAGTTTATTATACCTTCCCGAGACAGGGATTGGCTATGGCTACACCTTC
CASSLLYLPETGIGYGYTF
>TRBJ2-5|NA|NA|TRBV5-1
TGCGCCAGCAGCTTGGGGGGGCAAAAGCAGCAGTACTTC
CASSLGGQKQQYF
>TRBJ1-4|TRBD1|few|TRBV25-1
TGTGCCAGCAGTGCGCCGGGACAGCTCAGGGCTAATGAAAAACTGTTTTTT
CASSAPGQLRANEKLFF
>TRBJ1-5|NA|NA|TRBV20-1
TGCAGTGCTAGTCCGGGCGTAGGACAGCCCCAGCATTTT
CSASPGVGQPQHF
>TRBJ2-3|NA|NA|TRBV7-2
TGTGCCAGCAGCTTATTGGGGGCGGGGCTGAGCACAGATACGCAGTATTTT
CASSLLGAGLSTDTQYF
>TRBJ2-5|TRBD2|NA|TRBV29-1
TGCAGCGTTGACGGACTAGCGAGTGGTCGGTACTTC
CSVDGLASGRYF
>TRBJ1-1|NA|NA|TRBV4-3
TGCGCCAGCAGCCAACGGTTCACCGGGACTGAGACTGAAGCTTTCTTT
CASSQRFTGTETEAFF
>TRBJ1-4|TRBD1|NA|TRBV4-1
TGCGCCAGCAGCCAAGCTACCCTGACAGGGGATGGGGAAAAACTGTTTTTT
CASSQATLTGDGEKLFF
>TRBJ2-7|NA|NA|TRBV15
TGTGCCACCAGCAGAGATAGGAGCGAGCAGTACTTC
CATSRDRSEQYF
>TRBJ2-3|NA|NA|TRBV7-8
TGTGCCAGCAGCTTAGCAGGGATTCGCACAGATGCGCAGTATTTT
CASSLAGIRTDAQYF
>TRBJ2-1|TRBD1|few|TRBV29-1
TGCAGCGTTGACTGGACAGGGGGTAATGAGCAGTTCTTC
CSVDWTGGNEQFF
>TRBJ2-5|TRBD2|NA|TRBV7-6
TGTGCCAGCAGCTTATTGGGACTAGCGGCCACGAGGGAGACCCAGTACTTC
CASSLLGLAATRETQYF
>TRBJ2-5|NA|few|TRBV18
TGTGCCAGCTCCCCAGCCAGACAGGAGACCCAGTACTTC
CASSPARQETQYF
>TRBJ1-1|NA|NA|TRBV4-2
TGTGCCAGCAGCCAAAGACCCGGGGACACTGAAGCTTTCTTT
CASSQRPGDTEAFF
>TRBJ2-4|TRBD2|few|TRBV20-1
TGCAGTGCTAGAGCCATCGGACTAGCGGGACAGTACTTC
CSARAIGLAGQYF
>TRBJ1-2|NA|few|TRBV15
TGTGCCACCTCCGGCGGGCCTTATGGCTACACCTTC
CATSGGPYGYTF
>TRBJ2-1|TRBD2|few|TRBV6-4
TGTGCCAGCAGTGACCCAACTAGCGGGGGGTTAGGCGAGCAGTTCTTC
CASSDPTSGGLGEQFF
>TRBJ1-1|TRBD1|few|TRBV6-6
TGTGCCAGCAGTTACCAGGGGGCGACCCTAGGTGAAGCTTTCTTT
CASSYQGATLGEAFF
>TRBJ2-7|NA|NA|TRBV11-2
TGTGCCAGCAGCGGAAGTGGGACCTCCTCCTACGAGCAGTACTTC
CASSGSGTSSYEQYF